This T cell receptor beta chain was observed in a study of T cells in Graves' hyperthyroidism and ophthalmopathy. This clonotype was detected ten times or more. After removal of 4 bases from V and 7 bases from J, the junction contained 10 bases not matched to a gene. CDR3 length: 14 amino acids. Authors of the study amplified TCR beta CDR3 regions from RNA transcripts. Researchers ran a first-round RT-PCR on the TCR CDR3 using the HTBI primer set. TCRdb re-derived calls from the multiplex PCR reads in MiXCR, one entry per CDR3 protein. The sample lists hundreds of thousands of distinct CDR3 sequences; about 19% were seen once. Criteria for exclusion of patients were uncontrolled infection, other autoimmune disease, pregnancy or lactation. From approximately 9.5 ml of fresh peripheral blood, PBMCs were isolated.

The receptor's source is a woman between 45 and 65 years old with Graves' hyperthyroidism that later progressed to Graves' ophthalmopathy. The specimen was blood. The chain recombines TRBV12-3 or TRBV12-4 with TRBJ2-7; the match to TRBD1 covers 7 bases. The CDR3, as DNA: TGTGCCAGCAGTTATACAGGGGCGAGGGGTGAGCAGTACTTC. It specifies CASSYTGARGEQYF.